The 14 T cell receptor beta chains below come from one sample, sequenced in a study of early T cells in non-severe SARS-CoV-2 infection. TCRdb reanalysed the 5' RACE reads using MiXCR and keeps one entry per CDR3 protein. The profile shows some 29,000 distinct CDR3 sequences, around 5% of them singletons. Sequencing was done on a sample of whole blood. These receptors all come from an adult who was a healthcare worker with PCR-confirmed SARS-CoV-2 infection or an uninfected control (not recorded which).

This clonotype was recorded at least ten times. The rearrangement joins TRBV29-1 to TRBJ2-7, with 8 bases identical to TRBD1. Germline CDR1 reads SQVTM; CDR2 reads ANQGSEA. V was pared by 5 bases and J by 3 bases, with 3 bases of the junction left unmatched. The CDR3 is made up of 12 amino acids. The CDR3 loop reads CSVLTGGYEQYF. The DNA of the CDR3 is TGCAGCGTTCTTACAGGGGGCTACGAGCAGTACTTC.

The rearrangement joins TRBV27 to TRBJ2-7; 9 positions match TRBD2. With V trimmed by 3 bases and J by 2 bases, 5 bases remained unmatched. Germline V gene data show CDR1 as MNHEY and CDR2 as SMNVEV (reference sequence). The CDR3 covers 15 residues. The CDR3 coding sequence is TGTGCCAGCAGTTTGGGGGCGGGAGGGCCCTACGAGCAGTACTTC. Residues: CASSLGAGGPYEQYF.

This clonotype has only a few counts. This chain connects TRBV29-1 to TRBJ1-5; 9 nucleotides match TRBD1. Germline-derived CDR1 and CDR2 are SQVTM and ANQGSEA. The trim removed 6 bases at V and 4 bases at J, leaving 7 bases unmatched. The CDR3 length is 14 residues. CDR3 sequence reads: CSVATGTGNQPQHF. CDR3 sequence (DNA): TGCAGCGTAGCTACCGGGACAGGGAATCAGCCCCAGCATTTT. The full variable domain, with the rest looked up from reference TRBV29-1 and TRBJ1-5, is SAVISQKPSRDICQRGTSLTIQCQVDSQVTMMFWYRQQPGQSLTLIATANQGSEATYESGFVIDKFPISRPNLTFSTLTVSNMSPEDSSIYLCSVATGTGNQPQHFGDGTRLSIL.

The chain uses TRBV9 and TRBJ1-1, with TRBD1 matching over 7 bases. CDR3 length equals 15 residues. Trimming took 5 bases from V and 2 from J; bases not matched to a gene: 9. The germline CDR1 and CDR2 sequences are SGDLS and YYNGEE. CDR3 DNA: TGTGCCAGCAGTGCTTCGGGACAGCCTAACACTGAAGCTTTCTTT. Residues: CASSASGQPNTEAFF.

This clonotype has ten or more counts. The chain joins TRBV6-2 or TRBV6-3 to TRBJ2-1; D perhaps matches TRBD1 (5 bases). CDR1 is MNHEY, CDR2 SVGEGT, per germline. V gave up 0 bases and J gave up 3 bases, with 15 bases separating them. The CDR3 has 17 amino acids. The CDR3 region has the DNA TGTGCCAGCAGTTACTCGAGAGGCCAGGGAAACTACAATGAGCAGTTCTTC. Translating gives CASSYSRGQGNYNEQFF.

This clonotype occurred many times. This chain joins TRBV24-1 and TRBJ2-3; maybe TRBD2 (5 bases). The CDR3 sequence is 15 residues long. Trimming removed 1 base at V and 4 bases at J, with 11 bases between. Germline assignment: CDR1 KGHDR and CDR2 SFDVKD. CDR3 in DNA: TGTGCCACCAGTGATTTAGAGGCGGGTCCAGATACGCAGTATTTT. Protein product: CATSDLEAGPDTQYF.

This clonotype was seen more than once but under ten times. At one end the junction does not follow the germline gene, possibly because of a read error. The chain carries TRBV20-1 and TRBJ2-5; weak D call: TRBD1 (5 bases). CDR1 is DFQATT, CDR2 SNEGSKA, per germline (reference sequence). CDR3 size: 13 residues. The CDR3 DNA follows: TGCAGCGCTAGGGGAACAGAGCAAGAGACCCAGTACTTC. Translating it yields CSARGTEQETQYF.

This clonotype came up many times. V is TRBV10-3 and J is TRBJ2-5, with no clear D. Germline CDR1 ENHRY, CDR2 SYGVKD. Trimming shortened V by 2 bases and J by 5 bases, and 3 bases separated the two germline ends. CDR3 length: 11 residues. In DNA, the CDR3 is TGTGCCATCAGTGAGCGGGAGACCCAGTACTTC. Its protein product is CAISERETQYF.

This clonotype has at least ten counts. The rearrangement uses TRBV5-1 and TRBJ2-7, with D unresolved. Germline CDR1 reads SGHRS; CDR2 reads YFSETQ. Trimming shortened V by 4 bases and J by 0 bases, and 11 bases separated the two germline ends. The CDR3 is 14 residues long. The CDR3 bases are TGCGCCAGCAGCCTGTCTTCTTCCTCCTACGAGCAGTACTTC. The encoded protein is CASSLSSSSYEQYF.

Many counts were recorded for this clonotype. This chain links TRBV10-3 with TRBJ2-3, with D possibly being TRBD2 (6 bases). The germline V and J ends were trimmed by 6 bases and 0 bases, with 13 bases remaining between them. From germline, CDR1 is ENHRY and CDR2 SYGVKD. The length of the CDR3 is 15 residues. The DNA of the CDR3 is TGTGCCATCAGGGGAGCGGCGGGGAGCACAGATACGCAGTATTTT. Translated, it gives CAIRGAAGSTDTQYF.

The table lists this clonotype with many counts. The chain joins TRBV20-1 to TRBJ1-5; possibly TRBD1 for D (5 bases). CDR1 is DFQATT and CDR2 is SNEGSKA in the germline V gene (reference sequence). Trimming took 3 bases from V and 0 from J, leaving 9 bases between them. The CDR3 spans 14 residues. The CDR3 spells CSARAGNSNQPQHF. The CDR3 DNA is TGCAGTGCTAGGGCAGGGAATAGCAATCAGCCCCAGCATTTT.

This clonotype came up many times. The J gene is TRBJ2-1, the V gene TRBV7-6, with 12 bases lining up with TRBD2. Unmatched junction bases numbered 9, after V lost 5 bases and J lost 4 bases. The CDR3 extends over 17 amino acids. CDR1 and CDR2 (germline): SGHVS, FNYEAQ. The CDR3 DNA reads TGTGCCAGCAGCCCGATGACTAGCGGGAGCGCTTACAATGAGCAGTTCTTC. The encoded protein is CASSPMTSGSAYNEQFF.

This clonotype was observed many times. V and J are TRBV13 and TRBJ1-3; 9 bases align to TRBD1. CDR3 length equals 16 residues. The J segment lost 2 bases and the V segment lost 5 bases, leaving 7 bases of the junction unmatched. From germline, CDR1 is PRHDT and CDR2 FYEKMQ (reference sequence). The chain's CDR3 is CASSVNRGPTGNTIYF. CDR3 nucleotides: TGTGCCAGCAGCGTCAACAGGGGGCCCACTGGAAACACCATATATTTT.

This clonotype was seen more than once but under ten times. The chain combines TRBV7-9 with TRBJ2-3; TRBD1 aligns across 8 bases. The length of the CDR3 is 13 residues. J was trimmed by 5 bases and V by 5 bases; bases with no gene match: 3. CDR1 is SEHNR and CDR2 is FQNEAQ in the germline V gene (reference sequence). Written as DNA, the CDR3 is TGTGCCAGCAGCCGGACAGGGCAAGATACGCAGTATTTT. Translating gives CASSRTGQDTQYF.